This note documents a single T cell receptor beta chain sequence. Ranging in age from about 6 to 100, the donors were healthy Caucasian individuals from Russia. Ten milliliters was the volume of peripheral blood drawn from each donor. These data originate in a study of blood T cells in healthy people across ages. This CDR3 spans 15 amino acids. Trimming took off 6 bases at V and 0 bases at J, with 12 bases between the two ends. The germline V gene encodes CDR1 MNHEY and CDR2 SVGAGI. Primed by a sample-barcoded 5' primer and a J-beta primer mix, a second PCR proceeded for about 6 to 12 cycles. Researchers report that a template-switch adaptor with 12 random nucleotides tagged each cDNA molecule. TCRdb reprocessed the 5' RACE reads via MiXCR and lists one record per CDR3 protein. The sample gives a few hundred thousand distinct CDR3 sequences, 25% to 30% of which show up once; 15% to 20% is in the top ten.

This clonotype originated in a woman aged 70-85 years in good health. V usage is TRBV6-5 and J usage is TRBJ1-5; D gene unclear. The specimen sequenced was blood. The CDR3 region has the DNA TGTGCCAGCAGCTTCGACATCTATAGCAATCAGCCCCAGCATTTT. Translating it yields CASSFDIYSNQPQHF.